The sequence of this T cell receptor beta chain was determined in a study of cytomegalovirus exposure and HLA in healthy donors. This CDR3 comprises 14 residues. In germline, CDR1 is GTSNPN, CDR2 SVGIG (reference sequence). V shed 8 bases and J shed 8 bases, with 24 bases lying between them. Nominal health characterized the donors when sampled, though unrecorded immune exposures were likely. The study ran its PCR with 60 Vbeta and 13 Jbeta primers. TCRdb keeps only in-frame clones here, not all; method: immunoSEQ multiplex PCR. The table includes some 100,000 clones, 79% detected once. The specimen sequenced was PBMCs. The TCR comes from a male donor in good health and CMV-seropositive. This chain joins TRBV30 and TRBJ1-2, with D perhaps matching TRBD1 (5 bases). The CDR3 DNA reads as TGTGCCGGGGGGTCGGGATTCAGTGACGGGGGCTACACCTTC. Translation gives CAGGSGFSDGGYTF.